What follows describes a single T cell receptor (beta chain). The antigen is unknown. This sample is part of a study of shared clonotypes between healthy human individuals. Findings and caveats of the study: Compared with memory subsets, naive subsets generally had larger estimated richness.

How the authors handled the data: ImmunoSEQ gave junction-only sequences without quality scores, so filtering differed. The protocol was immunoSEQ multiplex PCR, while the TCRdb copy is restricted to in-frame clones and leaves out a portion. That table supplies the V and J calls and clone size; D and trimming were determined from the DNA. Here the sample spans some 2.4 million clones, roughly 93% being singletons. V lost 9 bases, J lost 3 bases, and 23 bases lay in between. Germline CDR1 and CDR2: MNHNY and SVGAGI (reference sequence). CDR3 length: 16 amino acids. The chain combines TRBV6-6 with TRBJ1-1, with D possibly matching TRBD1 (5 bases). What was sequenced was naive CD4+ T cells from PBMCs. Subset denoted: CD45RA+ positively selected. This TCR was sampled from a man between 18 and 35 years old in good health. Some clones in this sample may be carry-over from other donors' samples. In nucleotides, the CDR3 is TGTGCCAGTAAGGGATCCAAGAGGGGCGGGTACACTGAAGCTTTCTTT. Translating gives CASKGSKRGGYTEAFF.